A selection of T cell receptor beta chains follows, all from one sample in a study of Graves' ophthalmopathy and Graves' hyperthyroidism. A single record per CDR3 protein comes from TCRdb applying MiXCR to the multiplex PCR reads. The sample consists of roughly 700,000 distinct CDR3 sequences, roughly 40% of them appearing once. Input material: peripheral blood. These receptors all stem from an adult man with Graves' ophthalmopathy. The CDR3 runs from the conserved cysteine through the conserved F or W. A D gene is named only where the DNA matches it firmly. The size field is filled for only some rows; it gives once, few, many or a size class.

d_call: NA
clone_size: few
v_call: TRBV19
j_call: TRBJ1-2
cdr3_nt: TGTGCCAGTAGTATCGCGGTCACGGGGACACTTGGCTACACCTTC
cdr3_aa: CASSIAVTGTLGYTF

d_call: NA
clone_size: many
v_call: TRBV24-1
j_call: TRBJ1-2
cdr3_nt: TGTGCCACCAGTGATCCGCCTGACTATGGCTACACCTTC
cdr3_aa: CATSDPPDYGYTF

d_call: TRBD1
clone_size: NA
v_call: TRBV19
j_call: TRBJ1-5
cdr3_nt: TGTGCCAGTGGTGTTTCATTCCGGGACAGGGGTAATCAGCCCCAGCATTTT
cdr3_aa: CASGVSFRDRGNQPQHF

d_call: NA
clone_size: NA
v_call: TRBV24-1
j_call: TRBJ1-5
cdr3_nt: TGTGCCAGCAGTTTACTACTGGGCAGCAATCAGCCCCAGCATTTT
cdr3_aa: CASSLLLGSNQPQHF

d_call: TRBD1
clone_size: many
v_call: TRBV24-1
j_call: TRBJ1-5
cdr3_nt: TGTGCCACCGGGACAGTCAATCAGCCCCAGCATTTT
cdr3_aa: CATGTVNQPQHF

d_call: TRBD1
clone_size: NA
v_call: TRBV2
j_call: TRBJ1-4
cdr3_nt: TGTGCCAGCACCTCGACGGGACAGCCTAATGAAAAACTGTTTTTT
cdr3_aa: CASTSTGQPNEKLFF

d_call: NA
clone_size: few
v_call: TRBV7-9
j_call: TRBJ2-7
cdr3_nt: TGTGCCAGCAGTTTAGCAGGGGAAGTCTACGAGCAGTACTTC
cdr3_aa: CASSLAGEVYEQYF

d_call: NA
clone_size: many
v_call: TRBV9
j_call: TRBJ1-4
cdr3_nt: TGTGCCAGCAGCGAGCCCCACAGGGAGGAGGATGAAAAACTGTTTTTT
cdr3_aa: CASSEPHREEDEKLFF

d_call: NA
clone_size: NA
v_call: TRBV29-1
j_call: TRBJ1-2
cdr3_nt: TGCAGCGTACGGACGGATGACTATGGCTACACCTTC
cdr3_aa: CSVRTDDYGYTF

d_call: TRBD2
clone_size: few
v_call: TRBV6-6
j_call: TRBJ2-7
cdr3_nt: TGTGCCAGCAGTTACGGGACTAGCGCCTACGAGCAGTACTTC
cdr3_aa: CASSYGTSAYEQYF

d_call: NA
clone_size: NA
v_call: TRBV4-2
j_call: TRBJ2-5
cdr3_nt: TGTGCCAGCAGCCAACCAGGGACGGAGACCCAGTACTTC
cdr3_aa: CASSQPGTETQYF

d_call: TRBD2
clone_size: NA
v_call: TRBV25-1
j_call: TRBJ2-2
cdr3_nt: TGTGCCAGCAGTGAAGCCCAAAGCGGGGACACCGGGGAGCTGTTTTTT
cdr3_aa: CASSEAQSGDTGELFF

d_call: NA
clone_size: NA
v_call: TRBV9
j_call: TRBJ1-4
cdr3_nt: TGTGCCAGCAGCCAAGATCGGGGTGAAAAACTGTTTTTT
cdr3_aa: CASSQDRGEKLFF

d_call: NA
clone_size: many
v_call: TRBV11-2
j_call: TRBJ2-7
cdr3_nt: TGTGCCAGCAGCTTTGGTGGGGGGTACGAGCAGTACTTC
cdr3_aa: CASSFGGGYEQYF

d_call: NA
clone_size: NA
v_call: TRBV29-1
j_call: TRBJ1-2
cdr3_nt: TGCAGCTTAGGGCAGGGCTATGGCTACACCTTC
cdr3_aa: CSLGQGYGYTF

d_call: NA
clone_size: few
v_call: TRBV7-3
j_call: TRBJ2-2
cdr3_nt: TGTGCCAGCAGCTTATTGAGCGGCGGGGAGCTGTTTTTT
cdr3_aa: CASSLLSGGELFF

d_call: NA
clone_size: many
v_call: TRBV15
j_call: TRBJ2-5
cdr3_nt: TGTGCCACCAGCAGAGTTCCCGGACTAACACAAGAGACCCAGTACTTC
cdr3_aa: CATSRVPGLTQETQYF

d_call: NA
clone_size: NA
v_call: TRBV7-9
j_call: TRBJ1-6
cdr3_nt: TGCGCCAGCAGCCAAGAAACGGGTCCGAATTCACCCCTCCACTTT
cdr3_aa: CASSQETGPNSPLHF

d_call: NA
clone_size: NA
v_call: TRBV10-3
j_call: TRBJ1-1
cdr3_nt: TGTGCCATCTCCCCCCAGGACACAGGAACTGAAGCTTTCTTT
cdr3_aa: CAISPQDTGTEAFF

d_call: NA
clone_size: NA
v_call: TRBV5-5
j_call: TRBJ2-7
cdr3_nt: TGTGCCAGCAGCTTGGTACAGGGTCCCAACGAGCAGTACTTC
cdr3_aa: CASSLVQGPNEQYF

d_call: TRBD1
clone_size: NA
v_call: TRBV10-3
j_call: TRBJ2-7
cdr3_nt: TGTGCCAGCAGTCCCCGATCCGGGACAGGGGACGAGCAGTACTTC
cdr3_aa: CASSPRSGTGDEQYF

d_call: NA
clone_size: NA
v_call: TRBV7-9
j_call: TRBJ1-2
cdr3_nt: TGTGCCAGCAGCGAAACTTGGACCTCCTCCTTTGGCTACACCTTC
cdr3_aa: CASSETWTSSFGYTF

d_call: TRBD1
clone_size: many
v_call: TRBV7-2
j_call: TRBJ2-7
cdr3_nt: TGTGCCAGCAGCTTGACAGGGGATTTCTCCGAGCAGTACTTC
cdr3_aa: CASSLTGDFSEQYF

d_call: TRBD1
clone_size: NA
v_call: TRBV25-1
j_call: TRBJ2-5
cdr3_nt: TGTGCCAGCAGCCGCCGACAGGGGATGTCAGAGGCCCAGTACTTC
cdr3_aa: CASSRRQGMSEAQYF

d_call: TRBD1
clone_size: many
v_call: TRBV2
j_call: TRBJ1-3
cdr3_nt: TGTGCCAGCACCGAGACAGGGGTTGGAAACACCATATATTTT
cdr3_aa: CASTETGVGNTIYF